The 18 T cell receptor beta chains reported below all come from one sample, sequenced in a study of blood T cell repertoires in COVID-19. Data came from immunoSEQ multiplex PCR; TCRdb stores just in-frame clones and leaves some out. The table has fewer than 400,000 clones, more than 90% seen once; the top ten hold 3.9%. The specimen was PBMCs or T cells enriched from blood (not recorded which). The receptors shown here come from a woman in her twenties or thirties who had been exposed to COVID-19.

This chain connects TRBV7-9 to TRBJ2-1; D may be TRBD1 (6 bases). Germline CDR1 and CDR2: SEHNR and FQNEAQ (reference sequence). V shed 5 bases and J shed 7 bases, with 12 bases lying between them. This CDR3 is built from 13 residues. In DNA form, the CDR3 reads TGTGCCAGCAGCGATCAGGGGTGGAATGAGCAGTTCTTC. Its translation: CASSDQGWNEQFF.

The V call is TRBV4-2, the J call TRBJ1-1; 7 bases are shared with TRBD1. The CDR3 has 14 residues. Unmatched junction bases numbered 3, after V lost 2 bases and J lost 3 bases. The germline CDR1 and CDR2 sequences are LGHNA and YNFKEQ. DNA of the CDR3: TGTGCCAGCAGCCAAAGGGACAGACACACTGAAGCTTTCTTT. This encodes CASSQRDRHTEAFF.

J is TRBJ1-2 and V is TRBV5-1; 7 positions match TRBD1. Germline V gives CDR1 SGHRS, CDR2 YFSETQ. Trimming at V came to 0 bases and at J to 4 bases, leaving 6 bases not matched to a gene. The CDR3 extends over 15 amino acids. This CDR3 is CASSLDRGVIYGYTF. DNA for the CDR3: TGCGCCAGCAGCTTGGACAGGGGAGTGATCTATGGCTACACCTTC.

In this sample, this clone turned up once. The chain couples TRBV2 to TRBJ2-4; 7 bases match TRBD1. V lost 8 bases and J lost 7; bases outside the gene matches: 5. The CDR3 sequence is 12 residues long. Germline V gene data show CDR1 as SNHLY and CDR2 as FYNNEI. CDR3 region: CASVGQVNIQYF. CDR3 DNA sequence: TGTGCCAGCGTTGGACAGGTCAACATTCAGTACTTC.

The V gene is TRBV19, the J gene TRBJ1-1; 8 positions match TRBD1. Trimming cost V 6 bases and J 6 bases; bases outside gene matches: 9. Germline CDR1 LNHDA, CDR2 SQIVND (reference sequence). This CDR3 has 14 amino acids. The CDR3 DNA reads TGTGCCAGTAGAGCAGACAGGGGACGCGCTGAAGCTTTCTTT. Its translation: CASRADRGRAEAFF.

The chain couples TRBV9 to TRBJ1-6; TRBD1 matches at 11 bases. The CDR3 covers 15 residues. J gave up 8 bases and V 0 bases, and 1 base lay outside the gene matches. CDR1 and CDR2 (germline): SGDLS, YYNGEE. The DNA for the CDR3 is TGTGCCAGCAGCGTAGGGGACAGGGGGGATTCACCCCTCCACTTT. It translates to CASSVGDRGDSPLHF.

The chain couples TRBV20-1 to TRBJ1-2; possibly TRBD1 for D (6 bases). The germline CDR1 and CDR2 sequences are DFQATT and SNEGSKA (reference sequence). CDR3 size: 11 residues. Trimming removed 4 bases from V and 3 bases from J, with 6 bases in between. The CDR3 region is CSAKGDYGYTF. CDR3 in DNA: TGCAGTGCTAAGGGGGACTATGGCTACACCTTC.

The V gene is TRBV11-1, the J gene TRBJ2-1, with 13 bases identical to TRBD2. V lost 3 bases and J lost 2; bases outside the gene matches: 1. Germline V gene sequence: CDR1 SGHAT, CDR2 FQDESV (reference sequence). This CDR3 region has 16 residues. The CDR3 here is CASSLGLAGTYNEQFF. In DNA form, the CDR3 reads TGTGCCAGCAGCTTGGGACTAGCGGGAACCTACAATGAGCAGTTCTTC. The variable domain in full, completed from reference TRBV11-1 and TRBJ2-1, reads EAEVAQSPRYKITEKSQAVAFWCDPISGHATLYWYRQILGQGPELLVQFQDESVVDDSQLPKDRFSAERLKGVDSTLKIQPAELGDSAMYLCASSLGLAGTYNEQFFGPGTRLTVL.

This chain connects TRBV19 to TRBJ1-6; D gene ambiguous. This CDR3 has 14 amino acids. V was clipped by 10 bases and J by 6 bases, with 16 bases between them. The V gene's germline CDR1 is LNHDA and CDR2 SQIVND (reference sequence). CDR3 nucleotide sequence: TGTGCCACGCGTCCGGGTATGGGTAATTCACCCCTCCACTTT. Translation: CATRPGMGNSPLHF.

The chain combines TRBV13 with TRBJ1-2, with TRBD1 matching 8 bases. Germline trimming cut 4 bases from V and 14 bases from J; bases unmatched to any gene: 27. Germline CDR1 PRHDT, CDR2 FYEKMQ (reference sequence). CDR3 size: 18 residues. The CDR3 DNA reads as TGTGCCAGCAGCTCTAACGGACAGGGAAGACGGTGGCTAGGTGCTAAAACCTTC. Amino acid sequence: CASSSNGQGRRWLGAKTF.

This chain links TRBV27 with TRBJ1-1; D unclear. V shed 5 bases and J shed 1 base, with 8 bases lying between them. This CDR3 region has 13 residues. Germline V gives CDR1 MNHEY, CDR2 SMNVEV (reference sequence). The CDR3 loop is CASSPGWNTEAFF. The CDR3 nucleotides read TGTGCCAGCAGTCCGGGTTGGAACACTGAAGCTTTCTTT.

The chain employs TRBV29-1 and TRBJ2-7, with no clear D. CDR3 length: 10 amino acids. Germline CDR1 reads SQVTM; CDR2 reads ANQGSEA. The V and J ends lost 7 bases and 7 bases respectively, with 11 bases between them. In DNA form, the CDR3 reads TGCAGCGCTATTTACCGGGAGCAGTACTTC. Its protein is CSAIYREQYF.

This clone was seen just once. The CDR3 sequence is CAWSAPRSPQGGLYGYTF. DNA of the CDR3: TGTGCCTGGAGTGCACCCAGAAGTCCCCAAGGGGGCCTTTATGGCTACACCTTC. The V gene is TRBV30, the J gene TRBJ1-2, with 7 nucleotides matching TRBD1. The ends lost 1 base at V and 5 bases at J; junction bases unmatched: 19. The CDR3 extends over 18 amino acids. Germline V gives CDR1 GTSNPN, CDR2 SVGIG (reference sequence).

The chain joins TRBV5-4 to TRBJ1-1; weak D call: TRBD1 (5 bases). Trimming took off 4 bases at V and 5 bases at J, with 15 bases between the two ends. This CDR3 has 14 amino acids. Per germline, CDR1 SGHNT and CDR2 YYREEE (reference sequence). CDR3: CASSTLWGRTEAFF. DNA of the CDR3: TGTGCCAGCAGCACCCTTTGGGGGAGGACTGAAGCTTTCTTT.

The gene calls are TRBV4-1 and TRBJ1-1; 9 nucleotides line up with TRBD1. The length of the CDR3 is 15 residues. Looked up from germline, CDR1 is MGHRA and CDR2 is YSYEKL. The ends lost 3 bases at V and 7 bases at J; junction bases unmatched: 9. CDR3 coding DNA: TGCGCCAGCAGCCACCCCCGGGACAGGGTTGATGAAGCTTTCTTT. This codes for CASSHPRDRVDEAFF.

This chain uses TRBV5-5 with TRBJ2-2; TRBD1 agrees at 9 bases. J gave up 4 bases and V 5 bases, and 3 bases lay outside the gene matches. The V gene's germline CDR1 is SGHKS and CDR2 YYEKEE (reference sequence). The CDR3 length is 14 residues. CDR3 DNA sequence: TGTGCCAGCAGTCGACAGGGGGGCACCGGGGAGCTGTTTTTT. Its protein is CASSRQGGTGELFF.

This chain connects TRBV9 to TRBJ2-5, with 8 bases aligning to TRBD2. The CDR3 is made up of 16 amino acids. Germline CDR1 is SGDLS and CDR2 is YYNGEE. V lost 1 base, J lost 5 bases, and 10 bases stayed unmatched. CDR3 amino acids: CASSVTDSGGAETQYF. In DNA form, the CDR3 reads TGTGCCAGCAGCGTAACCGACTCCGGGGGGGCGGAGACCCAGTACTTC. The variable domain in full, with the rest retrieved from reference TRBV9 and TRBJ2-5, is DSGVTQTPKHLITATGQRVTLRCSPRSGDLSVYWYQQSLDQGLQFLIQYYNGEERAKGNILERFSAQQFPDLHSELNLSSLELGDSALYFCASSVTDSGGAETQYFGPGTRLLVL.

The chain employs TRBV5-1 and TRBJ2-7; D ambiguous. Germline V CDR1 and CDR2: SGHRS, YFSETQ. V shed 0 bases and J shed 5 bases, with 15 bases lying between them. CDR3 size: 15 residues. DNA of the CDR3: TGCGCCAGCAGCTTGGTTGCCGGGTTTCTCGACGAGCAGTACTTC. Its translation: CASSLVAGFLDEQYF.